The 7 T cell receptor beta chains given below trace back to one sample, sequenced in a study of T cell responses to AZD1222 COVID-19 vaccine. TCRdb keeps only in-frame clones here, not all; method: immunoSEQ multiplex PCR. The sample carries approximately 190,000 clones, roughly nine tenths recorded once. The sequencing used peripheral blood, collected 28 days after the second dose of the MenACWY control vaccine. The origin of the receptors is an adult who received the MenACWY meningococcal vaccine as a control.

This CDR3 reads CASSLGAGQAPSYEQYF. DNA for the CDR3: TGCGCCAGCAGCTTGGGCGCAGGGCAGGCCCCTTCCTACGAGCAGTACTTC. The genes are TRBV5-1 and TRBJ2-7, with a possible D match to TRBD1 (5 bases). The CDR3 is 17 amino acids. V was clipped by 0 bases and J by 1 base, with 17 bases between them. CDR1 and CDR2 (germline): SGHRS, YFSETQ.

The V call is TRBV4-3, the J call TRBJ1-6; 7 bases agree with TRBD1. Trimming took 1 base from V and 7 from J; bases not matched to a gene: 7. This CDR3 is built from 16 residues. The germline V gene has CDR1 LGHNA and CDR2 YSLEER. The CDR3: CASSQGGTVKNSPLHF. Written as DNA, the CDR3 is TGCGCCAGCAGCCAAGGGGGGACAGTTAAAAATTCACCCCTCCACTTT.

V usage is TRBV7-2 and J usage is TRBJ2-5, with D perhaps TRBD2 (5 bases). Trimming removed 4 bases at V and 4 bases at J, with 16 bases between. The CDR3 spans 15 residues. Germline loops: CDR1 SGHTA, CDR2 FQGNSA. CDR3 loop: CASSYDPGVGETQYF. For the CDR3, the DNA is TGTGCCAGCAGCTACGACCCCGGGGTGGGAGAGACCCAGTACTTC.

The chain links TRBV6-1 to TRBJ1-2; 11 bases line up with TRBD1. Germline loops: CDR1 MNHNS, CDR2 SASEGT. V dropped 6 bases and J dropped 6; count of bases not matched to a gene: 3. The CDR3 extends over 13 amino acids. Written as DNA, the CDR3 is TGTGCCAGCAGACTGGGACAGGGGGATGGCTACACCTTC. Its protein product is CASRLGQGDGYTF.

V gene TRBV6-5 combines with J gene TRBJ2-3; tentatively, D is TRBD2 (6 bases). The CDR3 extends over 15 amino acids. The ends were cut back, 2 bases at V and 0 bases at J, with 9 bases in the middle. Germline V gene lookup returns CDR1 MNHEY and CDR2 SVGAGI. The CDR3 spells CASSYGGTSTDTQYF. The CDR3 DNA follows: TGTGCCAGCAGTTACGGCGGGACTAGCACAGATACGCAGTATTTT.

The gene calls are TRBV5-1 and TRBJ2-7, with D perhaps matching TRBD1 or TRBD2 (5 bases each). Germline V CDR1 and CDR2: SGHRS, YFSETQ. The CDR3 totals 15 residues. Trimming took 3 bases from V and 6 from J, leaving 19 bases between them. As DNA, the CDR3 is TGCGCCAGCAGCTGGGATGGGGGATATCTGAGCGAGCAGTACTTC. Protein product: CASSWDGGYLSEQYF. The variable domain in full, with the rest retrieved from reference TRBV5-1 and TRBJ2-7, is KAGVTQTPRYLIKTRGQQVTLSCSPISGHRSVSWYQQTPGQGLQFLFEYFSETQRNKGNFPGRFSGRQFSNSRSEMNVSTLELGDSALYLCASSWDGGYLSEQYFGPGTRLTVT.

About this clone itself: The DNA is omitted, as the CDR3 cannot be located on it reliably, and the CDR3 follows TCRdb's listing. This chain links TRBV5-1 with TRBJ2-1; TRBD2, the D gene given by the table, was not confirmed from the DNA. The CDR3 is 16 amino acids in total, end residues counted. Germline V gives CDR1 SGHRS, CDR2 YFSETQ. The chain's CDR3 is CASSFGSGGFYNEQFF.